The 31 T cell receptor beta chains below all came from one sample that was sequenced in a study of blood T cell repertoires in COVID-19. The repertoire was sequenced with immunoSEQ multiplex PCR; TCRdb's copy has only in-frame clones and lacks some. Here the sample spans 60,000 to 85,000 clones, roughly 79% being singletons. Sample: peripheral blood. The receptors here all came from a woman aged 55-75 years with acute or convalescent COVID-19.

V is TRBV2 and J is TRBJ2-1; a weak D match, TRBD2 (6 bases). The CDR3 length is 13 residues. With 7 bases removed from V and 8 bases from J, the gap between germline ends came to 15 bases. CDR1 and CDR2 (germline): SNHLY, FYNNEI. The CDR3 bases are TGTGCCAGCACCGGGGGACTTCTCTATGAGCAGTTCTTC. Protein sequence: CASTGGLLYEQFF.

This chain joins TRBV9 and TRBJ2-5; D not resolved. V was cut by 3 bases and J by 5 bases, with 20 bases left in between. CDR3 length: 16 amino acids. Germline V CDR1 and CDR2: SGDLS, YYNGEE. The CDR3 DNA follows: TGTGCCAGCAGCGGACCAAACCCCAGTCTCGGGGAGACCCAGTACTTC. Protein sequence: CASSGPNPSLGETQYF.

The chain combines TRBV6-5 with TRBJ1-5, with D maybe TRBD1 (5 bases). The V gene lost 5 bases and the J gene lost 5 bases, with 10 bases spanning the gap. From germline, CDR1 is MNHEY and CDR2 SVGAGI. The CDR3 length is 13 residues. The CDR3 is CASSRGGDQPQHF. The CDR3 DNA reads TGTGCCAGCAGTAGAGGAGGGGATCAGCCCCAGCATTTT.

The V gene is TRBV4-3, the J gene TRBJ1-3; D call uncertain. There are 13 residues in the CDR3. With 0 bases removed from V and 4 bases from J, the gap between germline ends came to 4 bases. Germline-derived CDR1 and CDR2 are LGHNA and YSLEER. In DNA, the CDR3 is TGCGCCAGCAGCCAAGATCGGGGAAACACCATATATTTT. It yields the protein CASSQDRGNTIYF.

CDR3 sequence reads: CASSQSEGVQETQYF. DNA for the CDR3: TGCGCCAGCAGTCAATCGGAAGGGGTCCAAGAGACCCAGTACTTC. This chain joins TRBV23-1 and TRBJ2-5; the D gene is possibly TRBD1 (5 bases). TRBV23-1 is flagged as an ORF with uncertain function. CDR3 length: 15 residues. Trimming stripped 0 bases from V and 1 base from J, with 9 bases between.

This clone was seen a few times. This chain links TRBV7-2 with TRBJ2-7; D might be TRBD1 (5 bases). The CDR3 is made up of 15 amino acids. Germline V gene sequence: CDR1 SGHTA, CDR2 FQGNSA. V lost 1 base and J 1 base, leaving 11 bases between the germline ends. The CDR3 here is CASSLERGWSYEQYF. The CDR3 region has the DNA TGTGCCAGCAGCTTAGAAAGGGGTTGGTCCTACGAGCAGTACTTC.

This sequence joins TRBV5-1 and TRBJ2-5; tentatively, D is TRBD1 (6 bases). This CDR3 contains 14 residues. V was cut by 7 bases and J by 2 bases, with 15 bases left in between. CDR1 and CDR2 (germline): SGHRS, YFSETQ. CDR3 residues: CASQSTGIQETQYF. The CDR3 bases are TGCGCCAGCCAATCCACAGGGATACAAGAGACCCAGTACTTC.

V is TRBV28 and J is TRBJ1-4; 8 nucleotides line up with TRBD1. The CDR3 runs to 16 residues. Germline V CDR1 and CDR2: MDHEN, SYDVKM. After removal of 3 bases from V and 8 bases from J, the junction contained 11 bases not matched to a gene. DNA of the CDR3: TGTGCCAGCAGTTTCCCGGGTCAGGGGGCGAGGGAAAAACTGTTTTTT. Its protein product is CASSFPGQGAREKLFF.

This chain links TRBV28 with TRBJ2-7; TRBD1 agrees at 7 bases. V lost 5 bases, J lost 0 bases, and 4 bases stayed unmatched. The CDR3 has 14 amino acids. Germline V gene data show CDR1 as MDHEN and CDR2 as SYDVKM. In nucleotides, the CDR3 is TGTGCCAGCAGTCGACAGGGTGACTCCTACGAGCAGTACTTC. As protein: CASSRQGDSYEQYF. The entire variable domain, with the rest obtained from reference TRBV28 and TRBJ2-7, is as follows: DVKVTQSSRYLVKRTGEKVFLECVQDMDHENMFWYRQDPGLGLRLIYFSYDVKMKEKGDIPEGYSVSREKKERFSLILESASTNQTSMYLCASSRQGDSYEQYFGPGTRLTVT.

The sample holds one count of this clone. The J gene is TRBJ1-1, the V gene TRBV14, with 10 bases lining up with TRBD1. The CDR3 contains 15 residues. Trimming at V came to 5 bases and at J to 5 bases, leaving 8 bases not matched to a gene. Germline CDR1 SGHDN, CDR2 FVKESK. CDR3: CASSFGTGVSTEAFF. The CDR3 region has the DNA TGTGCCAGCAGCTTCGGGACAGGGGTTTCTACTGAAGCTTTCTTT.

This chain links TRBV19 with TRBJ1-5; 8 bases fit TRBD1. The CDR3 is 17 amino acids. Germline V CDR1 and CDR2: LNHDA, SQIVND (reference sequence). V was pared by 7 bases and J by 0 bases, with 11 bases of the junction left unmatched. The DNA of the CDR3 is TGTGCCAGTAAGTACGCCGGGACAGGTTATAGCAATCAGCCCCAGCATTTT. It codes for CASKYAGTGYSNQPQHF.

This clone was picked up one time. The V and J genes are TRBV5-1 and TRBJ2-5; possibly TRBD1 for D (5 bases). Germline assignment: CDR1 SGHRS and CDR2 YFSETQ. The germline V and J ends were trimmed by 4 bases and 5 bases, with 9 bases remaining between them. CDR3 length equals 12 residues. In nucleotides, the CDR3 is TGCGCCAGCAGCGCAGGGAAGGAGACCCAGTACTTC. Encoded protein: CASSAGKETQYF.

The V gene is TRBV28, the J gene TRBJ2-5, with TRBD2 identical over 7 bases. After removal of 1 base from V and 2 bases from J, the junction contained 4 bases not matched to a gene. Germline values: CDR1 MDHEN, CDR2 SYDVKM. The length of the CDR3 is 15 residues. The chain's CDR3 is CASSLSGGWQETQYF. CDR3 nucleotides: TGTGCCAGCAGTTTATCCGGGGGGTGGCAAGAGACCCAGTACTTC. Based on the CDR3 plus reference TRBV28 and TRBJ2-5, the full variable domain is DVKVTQSSRYLVKRTGEKVFLECVQDMDHENMFWYRQDPGLGLRLIYFSYDVKMKEKGDIPEGYSVSREKKERFSLILESASTNQTSMYLCASSLSGGWQETQYFGPGTRLLVL.

V usage is TRBV18 and J usage is TRBJ1-2; 9 bases align to TRBD1. The CDR3 consists of 17 residues. Germline V lookup: CDR1 KGHSH, CDR2 LQKENI. Germline trimming cut 6 bases from V and 2 bases from J; bases unmatched to any gene: 13. CDR3 region: CASSSSGQGRPNYGYTF. Written as DNA, the CDR3 is TGTGCCAGCTCCTCGTCAGGACAGGGGCGCCCCAACTATGGCTACACCTTC.

This chain uses TRBV24-1 with TRBJ2-3; the D is unclear. V lost 7 bases, J lost 1 base, and 8 bases lay in between. The CDR3 totals 13 residues. From germline, CDR1 is KGHDR and CDR2 SFDVKD. The CDR3 region has the DNA TGTGCCACCAGCCGACTGGGCACAGATACGCAGTATTTT. Translation: CATSRLGTDTQYF.

V and J are TRBV5-1 and TRBJ2-1, with D unresolved. This CDR3 has 16 residues. The germline V gene has CDR1 SGHRS and CDR2 YFSETQ. V was cut by 1 base and J by 1 base, with 12 bases left in between. CDR3 protein: CASSLSPGGSYNEQFF. The CDR3 DNA is TGCGCCAGCAGCTTGAGTCCGGGTGGGTCCTACAATGAGCAGTTCTTC.

This chain connects TRBV27 to TRBJ2-3, with 8 nucleotides matching TRBD1. This CDR3 region has 12 residues. J gave up 5 bases and V 5 bases, and 0 bases lay outside the gene matches. Germline V lookup: CDR1 MNHEY, CDR2 SMNVEV (reference sequence). The CDR3 loop reads CASSDRGDTQYF. The CDR3 DNA reads as TGTGCCAGCAGTGACAGGGGAGATACGCAGTATTTT.

The chain couples TRBV6-5 to TRBJ1-5, with D unresolved. The CDR3 spans 13 residues. V lost 6 bases and J lost 7, with 13 bases in between. CDR1 is MNHEY, CDR2 SVGAGI, per germline. The CDR3 protein is CASRGQPAQPQHF. The DNA of the CDR3 is TGTGCCAGCAGGGGCCAACCTGCGCAGCCCCAGCATTTT.

The V gene is TRBV6-5, the J gene TRBJ1-2; the match to TRBD1 covers 9 bases. V gave up 5 bases and J gave up 8 bases; unmatched junction bases: 12. The CDR3 runs 15 residues. Germline-derived CDR1 and CDR2 are MNHEY and SVGAGI. The CDR3 nucleotides are TGTGCCAGCAGTAGACCGGGACAGGGTTTTTCCGGCTACACCTTC. It encodes CASSRPGQGFSGYTF.

The rearrangement links TRBV30 to TRBJ1-1; D remains unclear. The CDR3 consists of 16 residues. V gave up 3 bases and J gave up 3 bases, with 20 bases separating them. From germline, CDR1 is GTSNPN and CDR2 SVGIG (reference sequence). CDR3 sequence: CAWRHTPRRGDTEAFF. CDR3 nucleotides: TGTGCCTGGAGGCACACACCTCGTCGGGGTGACACTGAAGCTTTCTTT.

The gene calls are TRBV29-1 and TRBJ1-2; perhaps TRBD1 as D (5 bases). Germline V gene lookup returns CDR1 SQVTM and CDR2 ANQGSEA. Trimming took off 7 bases at V and 4 bases at J, with 19 bases between the two ends. This CDR3 has 14 amino acids. CDR3 nucleotide sequence: TGCAGCGCCTCGGGACTCACGATGGGCTATGGCTACACCTTC. Residues: CSASGLTMGYGYTF.

V is TRBV15 and J is TRBJ2-1; TRBD1 aligns across 10 bases. There are 15 residues in the CDR3. In germline, CDR1 is LNHNV, CDR2 YYDKDF (reference sequence). J gave up 5 bases and V 1 base, and 2 bases lay outside the gene matches. CDR3 in amino acids: CATSRGDRGDNEQFF. The CDR3 DNA follows: TGTGCCACCAGCAGAGGGGACAGGGGTGACAATGAGCAGTTCTTC.

The rearrangement links TRBV7-2 to TRBJ2-2; 13 bases agree with TRBD2. Germline V gene data show CDR1 as SGHTA and CDR2 as FQGNSA. The CDR3 sequence is 18 residues long. V lost 1 base to trimming and J lost 5 bases; unmatched junction nucleotides: 7. CDR3 protein: CASSLVLAGGPRTGELFF. The CDR3 DNA is TGTGCCAGCAGCTTAGTACTAGCGGGGGGGCCTCGTACCGGGGAGCTGTTTTTT.

The CDR3 reads CASSSRLAADTQYF. The CDR3 coding sequence is TGTGCCAGCAGCTCGAGGCTAGCTGCAGATACGCAGTATTTT. The J gene is TRBJ2-3, the V gene TRBV7-3; D may be TRBD2 (5 bases). Deletions cut 4 bases from V and 4 bases from J, with 12 bases between. CDR1 and CDR2 from the germline V gene are SGHTA and FQGTGA. The CDR3 length is 14 residues.

The chain couples TRBV28 to TRBJ2-5; D may be TRBD1 (5 bases). Germline-derived CDR1 and CDR2 are MDHEN and SYDVKM. V was shortened by 4 bases and J by 5 bases, with 14 bases between the two germline ends. The CDR3 spans 14 residues. Here the CDR3 reads CASSSITGEETQYF. CDR3 bases: TGTGCCAGCAGTTCAATTACAGGAGAGGAGACCCAGTACTTC.

This chain uses TRBV28 with TRBJ2-2; D is uncertain. Germline CDR1 MDHEN, CDR2 SYDVKM. CDR3 size: 12 residues. V was clipped by 6 bases and J by 5 bases, with 7 bases between them. CDR3: CASRELTGELFF. CDR3 coding DNA: TGTGCCAGCAGAGAGTTGACCGGGGAGCTGTTTTTT.

This chain uses TRBV25-1 with TRBJ1-6; TRBD1 matches at 8 bases. CDR1 and CDR2 from the germline V gene are MGHDK and SYGVNS. V lost 6 bases and J lost 8; bases outside the gene matches: 3. This CDR3 comprises 13 residues. The CDR3 reads CASRQGGHSPLHF. In DNA, the CDR3 is TGTGCCAGCAGACAGGGGGGGCATTCACCCCTCCACTTT.

The rearrangement joins TRBV5-5 to TRBJ2-5, with D possibly being TRBD1 (5 bases). The CDR3 is 14 amino acids. The V gene lost 0 bases and the J gene lost 4 bases, with 10 bases spanning the gap. Germline loops: CDR1 SGHKS, CDR2 YYEKEE (reference sequence). The CDR3 DNA sequence: TGTGCCAGCAGCTTGGGACAGACCCCAGAGACCCAGTACTTC. This translates into CASSLGQTPETQYF.

This clone was seen more than once but under ten times. V is TRBV6-1 and J is TRBJ2-2; TRBD1 might be the D (7 bases). Between the trimmed V and J ends, which lost 2 bases and 1 base, there was a span of 14 bases. CDR1 and CDR2 from the germline V gene are MNHNS and SASEGT. The CDR3 sequence is 17 residues long. The CDR3, as DNA: TGTGCCAGCAGTGAATACGGGGGACAGCTGAACACCGGGGAGCTGTTTTTT. Translation: CASSEYGGQLNTGELFF.

This clone showed up just once. The chain combines TRBV28 with TRBJ1-1; TRBD1 agrees at 12 bases. The CDR3 has 15 residues. Germline CDR1 and CDR2: MDHEN and SYDVKM. With V trimmed by 7 bases and J by 10 bases, 13 bases remained unmatched. CDR3 residues: CASTGDRGLVSGAFF. CDR3 in DNA: TGTGCCAGCACCGGGGACAGGGGGCTGGTTAGCGGAGCTTTCTTT.

This clone was recorded at least ten times. V and J are TRBV7-3 and TRBJ2-1; 9 bases are shared with TRBD1. CDR3 length: 14 residues. V lost 2 bases to trimming and J lost 9 bases; unmatched junction nucleotides: 5. Germline V CDR1 and CDR2: SGHTA, FQGTGA. CDR3 nucleotides: TGTGCCAGCAGCTTAGTGGGACAGGGATCTGAGCAGTTCTTC. Its protein is CASSLVGQGSEQFF. The full variable domain, with the rest looked up from reference TRBV7-3 and TRBJ2-1, is GAGVSQTPSNKVTEKGKYVELRCDPISGHTALYWYRQSLGQGPEFLIYFQGTGAADDSGLPNDRFFAVRPEGSVSTLKIQRTERGDSAVYLCASSLVGQGSEQFFGPGTRLTVL.